This TCR beta chain was observed in a study of shared clonotypes between healthy human individuals. In the study overall: A couple of women and a few men aged 18 to 49 made up the donors.

The length of the CDR3 is 16 residues. CDR1 and CDR2 (germline): SGHDT, YYEEEE. V shed 1 base, J shed 5 bases, and the junction held 10 bases outside the gene matches. TCRdb's copy holds only in-frame clones and misses some; the assay was immunoSEQ multiplex PCR. This sample has fewer than 3 million clones, with about 90% found just once. Worth noting for this clone: What it binds is not known.

Study-wide points: Naive CD4 clonotypes were shared across several donors at roughly 5%. Memory subsets generally showed lower estimated richness than naive subsets. It was the non-shared clonotypes that had lower generation probabilities than clonotypes shared by all four donors.

This chain joins TRBV5-6 and TRBJ2-5; 8 bases map to TRBD1. The TCR sequence derives from a man between 18 and 35 years old in good health. Some clones in this sample may be carry-over from other donors' samples. Sequenced material: naive CD4+ T cells from PBMCs. The subset is: CD45RA+ positively selected. The CDR3 loop is CASSLWPGTGGETQYF. CDR3 bases: TGTGCCAGCAGCTTGTGGCCAGGGACAGGAGGGGAGACCCAGTACTTC.